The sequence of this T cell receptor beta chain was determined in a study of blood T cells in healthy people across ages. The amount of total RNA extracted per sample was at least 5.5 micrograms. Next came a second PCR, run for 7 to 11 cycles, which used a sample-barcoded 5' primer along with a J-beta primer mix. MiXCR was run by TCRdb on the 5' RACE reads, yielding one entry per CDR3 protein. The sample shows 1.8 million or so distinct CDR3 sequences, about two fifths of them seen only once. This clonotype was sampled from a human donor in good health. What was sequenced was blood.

Written as DNA, the CDR3 is TGTGCCACCAGCAGAGAAGCCCTACAGGGGTTGGGCATTCAGTACTTC. It translates to CATSREALQGLGIQYF. J is TRBJ2-4 and V is TRBV15; 7 nucleotides agree with TRBD1. The CDR3 length is 16 residues. Trimming cost V 0 bases and J 9 bases; bases outside gene matches: 11. Looked up from germline, CDR1 is LNHNV and CDR2 is YYDKDF (reference sequence).